This paragraph covers one T cell receptor beta chain sequence. Antigen specificity is unknown. One end of the junction fails to match germline, which may point to a read error. The data were obtained in a study of T cells in Graves' hyperthyroidism and ophthalmopathy. Study-wide results and limits: Blood shared most expanded thyroid clonotypes above 0.001.

Uncontrolled infection, other autoimmune disease, pregnancy or lactation led to exclusion. The CDR3 is 18 amino acids. CDR1 LNHDA and CDR2 SQIVND come from the germline V gene (reference sequence). RNA transcripts served as the template for amplifying TCR beta CDR3 regions. First-round RT-PCR of the TCR CDR3 relied on the HTBI primer set. TCRdb processed the multiplex PCR reads anew with MiXCR; each CDR3 protein has one entry. The sample records fewer than 550,000 distinct CDR3 sequences, about a sixth being singletons. The chain couples TRBV19 to TRBJ1-4; tentative D call: TRBD1 (6 bases). Sequenced: blood. This sequence was found in a young woman with Graves' hyperthyroidism. Here the CDR3 reads CASSILGGDVATNGKLFF. CDR3 nucleotide sequence: TGTGCCAGTAGTATCTTAGGGGGGGACGTTGCAACTAATGGAAAACTGTTTTTT. The full variable domain, completed using reference TRBV19 and TRBJ1-4, is DGGITQSPKYLFRKEGQNVTLSCEQNLNHDAMYWYRQDPGQGLRLIYYSQIVNDFQKGDIAEGYSVSREKKESFPLTVTSAQKNPTAFYLCASSILGGDVATNGKLFFGSGTQLSVL.